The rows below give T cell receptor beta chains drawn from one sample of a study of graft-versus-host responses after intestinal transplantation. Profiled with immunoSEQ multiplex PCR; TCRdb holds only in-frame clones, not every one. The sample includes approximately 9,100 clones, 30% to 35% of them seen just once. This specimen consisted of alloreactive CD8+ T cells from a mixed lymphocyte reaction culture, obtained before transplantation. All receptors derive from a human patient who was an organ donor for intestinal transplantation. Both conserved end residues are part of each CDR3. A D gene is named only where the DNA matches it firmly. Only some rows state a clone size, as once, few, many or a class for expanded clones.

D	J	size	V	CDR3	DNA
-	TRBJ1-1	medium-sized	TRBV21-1	CASSNFSGRAEAFF	TGTGCCAGCAGCAATTTTTCCGGGAGGGCCGAAGCTTTCTTT
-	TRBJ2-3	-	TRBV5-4	CASSLWETTSTDTQYF	TGTGCCAGCAGCTTGTGGGAGACCACTAGCACAGATACGCAGTATTTT
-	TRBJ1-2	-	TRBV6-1	CASRRSGLGGYTF	TGTGCCAGCAGAAGATCAGGGCTTGGTGGCTACACCTTC
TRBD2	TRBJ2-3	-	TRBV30	CAWSPPTASGGVRTDTQYF	TGTGCCTGGAGTCCCCCCACCGCTAGCGGGGGGGTCCGCACAGATACGCAGTATTTT
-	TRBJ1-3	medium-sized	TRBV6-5	CASSYTGSGNTIYF	TGTGCCAGCAGTTACACGGGCTCTGGAAACACCATATATTTT
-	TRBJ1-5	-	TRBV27	CASSSQGYQPQHF	TGTGCCAGCAGTTCCCAGGGTTATCAGCCCCAGCATTTT
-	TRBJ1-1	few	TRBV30	CAWSVTGTEAFF	TGTGCCTGGAGTGTGACCGGGACTGAAGCTTTCTTT
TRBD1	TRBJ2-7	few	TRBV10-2	CASRTGGNEQYF	TGCGCCAGCAGAACAGGGGGCAACGAGCAGTACTTC
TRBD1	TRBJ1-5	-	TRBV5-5	CASSLGTGLNQPQHF	TGTGCCAGCAGCTTGGGGACAGGGTTAAATCAGCCCCAGCATTTT
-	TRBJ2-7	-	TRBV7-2	CASSPIGSVYEQYF	TGTGCCAGCAGCCCTATAGGTAGCGTCTACGAGCAGTACTTC
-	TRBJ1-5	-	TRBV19	CASSSGGFNQPQHF	TGTGCCAGTAGCTCCGGCGGGTTCAATCAGCCCCAGCATTTT
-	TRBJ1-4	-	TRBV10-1	CASSGRFGGGKREKLFF	TGCGCCAGCAGTGGACGGTTTGGGGGGGGGAAAAGGGAAAAACTGTTTTTT
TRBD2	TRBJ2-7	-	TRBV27	CASSPYSGSYEQYF	TGTGCCAGCAGCCCCTATAGCGGGAGCTACGAGCAGTACTTC
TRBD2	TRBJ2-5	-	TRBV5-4	CASSAGLAGGLQETQYF	TGTGCCAGCAGCGCGGGACTAGCGGGGGGACTCCAAGAGACCCAGTACTTC
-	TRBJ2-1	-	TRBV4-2	CASSLLTGDANNEQFF	TGTGCCAGCAGCCTCCTGACGGGGGACGCGAACAATGAGCAGTTCTTC
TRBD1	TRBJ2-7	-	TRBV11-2	CASSFGQGSYEQYF	TGTGCCAGCAGCTTCGGACAGGGGTCCTACGAGCAGTACTTC
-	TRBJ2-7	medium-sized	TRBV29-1	CSAGIGEGDVYEQYF	TGCAGCGCCGGAATCGGGGAGGGGGACGTGTACGAGCAGTACTTC
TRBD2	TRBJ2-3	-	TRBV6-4	CASSGLAGADTQYF	TGTGCCAGCAGTGGACTAGCGGGGGCAGATACGCAGTATTTT
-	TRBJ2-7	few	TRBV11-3	CASSLTGYEQYF	TGTGCCAGCAGCTTAACGGGCTACGAGCAGTACTTC
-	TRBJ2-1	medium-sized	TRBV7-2	CASSSASYEQFF	TGTGCCAGCAGCTCTGCTAGCTATGAGCAGTTCTTC
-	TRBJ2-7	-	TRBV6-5	CASSYMEGGTYEQYF	TGTGCCAGCAGTTATATGGAAGGGGGAACCTACGAGCAGTACTTC
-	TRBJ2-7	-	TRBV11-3	CASSPPGPEQYF	TGTGCCAGCAGCCCGCCGGGTCCCGAGCAGTACTTC
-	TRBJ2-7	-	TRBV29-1	CSGMGGLSYEQYF	TGCAGCGGCATGGGGGGGCTCTCCTACGAGCAGTACTTC
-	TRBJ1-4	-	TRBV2	CASKTAGGETEKLFF	TGTGCCAGCAAAACCGCGGGCGGCGAAACCGAAAAACTGTTTTTT
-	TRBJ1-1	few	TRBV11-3	CASSSTGLYTEAFF	TGTGCCAGCAGCTCCACTGGACTGTACACTGAAGCTTTCTTT
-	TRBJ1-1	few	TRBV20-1	CSAGRQTEAFF	TGCAGTGCTGGTCGACAGACTGAAGCTTTCTTT
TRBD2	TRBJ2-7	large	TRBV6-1	CASSGTSGGASEQYF	TGTGCCAGCAGTGGGACTAGCGGGGGGGCTAGTGAGCAGTACTTC
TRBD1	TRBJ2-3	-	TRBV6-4	CASSGTGGADTQYF	TGTGCCAGCAGTGGGACAGGGGGCGCAGATACGCAGTATTTT
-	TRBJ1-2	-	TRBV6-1	CASSETYGAVGDFYGYTF	TGTGCCAGCAGTGAAACTTACGGCGCAGTGGGGGACTTCTATGGCTACACCTTC
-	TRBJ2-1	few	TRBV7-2	CASSLVLAGYNEQFF	TGTGCCAGCAGCTTAGTGCTAGCTGGTTACAATGAGCAGTTCTTC
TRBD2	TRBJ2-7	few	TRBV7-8	CASSLFGREYEQYF	TGTGCCAGCAGCTTATTCGGGCGGGAGTACGAGCAGTACTTC
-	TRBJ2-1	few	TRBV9	CASSVAGGTYNEQFF	TGTGCCAGCAGCGTAGCTGGCGGGACGTACAATGAGCAGTTCTTC
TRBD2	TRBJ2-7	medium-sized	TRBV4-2	CASTPGLAGYEQYF	TGTGCCAGCACCCCGGGACTAGCGGGATACGAGCAGTACTTC
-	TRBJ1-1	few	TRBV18	CASSPRPGEGNTEAFF	TGTGCCAGCTCACCACGGCCAGGGGAGGGGAACACTGAAGCTTTCTTT
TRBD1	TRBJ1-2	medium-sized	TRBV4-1	CASSQLLFRTGGYTF	TGCGCCAGCAGCCAGCTCCTGTTTCGGACAGGAGGCTACACCTTC
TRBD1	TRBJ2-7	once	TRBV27	CASSPGTGGYEQYF	TGTGCCAGCAGTCCCGGGACAGGAGGGTACGAGCAGTACTTC
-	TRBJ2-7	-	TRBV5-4	CASSQDLLELPSYEQYF	TGCGCCAGCAGCCAAGATCTCTTGGAGCTCCCTTCCTACGAGCAGTACTTC
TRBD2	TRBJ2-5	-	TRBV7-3	CASSLIGRGETQYF	TGTGCCAGCAGCTTAATCGGGCGGGGGGAGACCCAGTACTTC
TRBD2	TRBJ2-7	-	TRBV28	CASSLYGRANEQYF	TGTGCCAGCAGTTTATACGGGAGGGCCAACGAGCAGTACTTC
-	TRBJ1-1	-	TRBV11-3	CASSLAGGRGTEAFF	TGTGCCAGCAGCTTAGCGGGCGGGCGCGGGACTGAAGCTTTCTTT
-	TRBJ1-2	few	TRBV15	CATSRVRYPGGYTF	TGTGCCACCAGCAGAGTACGGTACCCAGGTGGCTACACCTTC
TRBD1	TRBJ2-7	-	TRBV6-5	CASSYTGTAVYEQYF	TGTGCCAGCAGTTACACCGGGACAGCCGTCTACGAGCAGTACTTC
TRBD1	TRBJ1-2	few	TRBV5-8	CASSFLLTGEINYGYTF	TGTGCCAGCAGCTTCCTCCTTACAGGGGAAATTAACTATGGCTACACCTTC
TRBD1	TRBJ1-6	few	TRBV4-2	CASSLGQGNNSPLHF	TGTGCCAGCAGCCTGGGACAGGGTAATAATTCACCCCTCCACTTT
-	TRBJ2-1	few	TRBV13	CASSKGENEQFF	TGTGCCAGCAGCAAGGGAGAAAATGAGCAGTTCTTC
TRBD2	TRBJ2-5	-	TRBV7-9	CASSFHSGVAQETQYF	TGTGCCAGCAGCTTTCATAGCGGGGTTGCCCAAGAGACCCAGTACTTC
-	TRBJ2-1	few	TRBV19	CASSIGTRYNDVQFF	TGTGCCAGTAGTATAGGTACACGTTACAATGATGTGCAGTTCTTC
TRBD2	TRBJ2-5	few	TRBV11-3	CASSFGGSGETQYF	TGTGCCAGCAGCTTCGGCGGGAGTGGGGAGACCCAGTACTTC
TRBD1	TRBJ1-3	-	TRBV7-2	CASSSMHGTGRVPGNTIYF	TGTGCCAGCAGTTCTATGCACGGGACAGGGAGGGTCCCTGGAAACACCATATATTTT
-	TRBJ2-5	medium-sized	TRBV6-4	CASSDSRETQYF	TGTGCCAGCAGTGACTCTAGAGAGACCCAGTACTTC
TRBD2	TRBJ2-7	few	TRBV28	CASSPTSGTRRFSYEQYF	TGTGCCAGCAGTCCTACTAGCGGGACCCGACGATTCTCCTACGAGCAGTACTTC
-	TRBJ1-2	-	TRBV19	CASSLHLGEDGYTF	TGTGCCAGTAGCCTTCACCTTGGGGAGGATGGCTACACCTTC
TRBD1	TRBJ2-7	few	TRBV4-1	CASSQGTGKTSYEQYF	TGCGCCAGCAGCCAAGGGACAGGCAAAACCTCCTACGAGCAGTACTTC
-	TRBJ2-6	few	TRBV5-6	CASSLAGISGANVLTF	TGTGCCAGCAGCTTGGCCGGGATCTCTGGGGCCAACGTCCTGACTTTC
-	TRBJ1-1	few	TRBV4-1	CASSQVRGNTEAFF	TGCGCCAGCAGCCAAGTTCGAGGGAACACTGAAGCTTTCTTT